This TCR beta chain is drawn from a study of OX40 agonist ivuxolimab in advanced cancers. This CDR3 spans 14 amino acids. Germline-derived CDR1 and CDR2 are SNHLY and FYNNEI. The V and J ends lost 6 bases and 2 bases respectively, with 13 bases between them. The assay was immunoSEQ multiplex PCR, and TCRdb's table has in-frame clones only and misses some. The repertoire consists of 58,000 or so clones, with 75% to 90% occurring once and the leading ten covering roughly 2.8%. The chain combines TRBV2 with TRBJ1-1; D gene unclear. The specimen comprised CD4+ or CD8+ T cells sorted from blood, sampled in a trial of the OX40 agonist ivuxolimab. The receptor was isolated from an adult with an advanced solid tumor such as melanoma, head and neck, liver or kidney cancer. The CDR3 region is CASRNPSTNTEAFF. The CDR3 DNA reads TGTGCCAGCAGAAATCCGTCGACTAACACTGAAGCTTTCTTT.